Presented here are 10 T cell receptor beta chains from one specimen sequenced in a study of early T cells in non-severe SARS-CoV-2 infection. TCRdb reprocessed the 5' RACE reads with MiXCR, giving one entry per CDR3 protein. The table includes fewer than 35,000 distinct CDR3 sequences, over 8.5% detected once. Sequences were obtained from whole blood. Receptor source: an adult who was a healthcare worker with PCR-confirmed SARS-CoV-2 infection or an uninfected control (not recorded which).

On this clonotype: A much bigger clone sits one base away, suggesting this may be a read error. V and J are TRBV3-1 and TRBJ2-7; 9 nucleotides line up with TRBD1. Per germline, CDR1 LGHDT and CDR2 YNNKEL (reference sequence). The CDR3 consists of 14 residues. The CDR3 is CVSATPGQGYEQYF. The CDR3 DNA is TGTGTCAGCGCAACGCCGGGACAGGGCTACGAGCAGTACTTC.

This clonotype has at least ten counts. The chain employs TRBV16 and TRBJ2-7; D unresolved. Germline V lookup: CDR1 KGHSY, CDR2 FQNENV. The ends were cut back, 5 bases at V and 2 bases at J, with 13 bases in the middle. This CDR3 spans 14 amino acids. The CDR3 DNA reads TGTGCCAGCAGCTCCTATTCCCGCGCCTACGAGCAGTACTTC. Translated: CASSSYSRAYEQYF.

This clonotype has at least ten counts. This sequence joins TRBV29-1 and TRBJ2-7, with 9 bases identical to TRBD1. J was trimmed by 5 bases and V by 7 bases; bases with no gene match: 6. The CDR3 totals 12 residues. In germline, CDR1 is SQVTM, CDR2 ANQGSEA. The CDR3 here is CSGGTGLNEQYF. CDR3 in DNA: TGCAGCGGGGGGACAGGGCTAAACGAGCAGTACTTC.

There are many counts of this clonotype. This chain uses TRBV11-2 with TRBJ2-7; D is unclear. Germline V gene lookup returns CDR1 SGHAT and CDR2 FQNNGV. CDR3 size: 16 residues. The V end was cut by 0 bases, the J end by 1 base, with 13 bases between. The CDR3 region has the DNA TGTGCCAGCAGCTTAGATCGGGCCTCGATTTCCTACGAGCAGTACTTC. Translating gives CASSLDRASISYEQYF.

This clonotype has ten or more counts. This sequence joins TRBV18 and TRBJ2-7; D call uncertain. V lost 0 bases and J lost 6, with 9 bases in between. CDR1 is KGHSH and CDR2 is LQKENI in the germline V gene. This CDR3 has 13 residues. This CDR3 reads CASSPPVVSEQYF. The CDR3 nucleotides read TGTGCCAGCTCACCACCAGTCGTTTCCGAGCAGTACTTC.

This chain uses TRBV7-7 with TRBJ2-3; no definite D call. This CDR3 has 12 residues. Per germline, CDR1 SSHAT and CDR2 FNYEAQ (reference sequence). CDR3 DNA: TGTACACCCCGACCCCTCACAGATACGCAGTATTTT. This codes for CTPRPLTDTQYF.

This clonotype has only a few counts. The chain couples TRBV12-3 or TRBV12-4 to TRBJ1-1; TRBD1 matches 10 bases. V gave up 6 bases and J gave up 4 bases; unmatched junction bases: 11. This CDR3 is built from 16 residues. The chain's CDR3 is CASSRGQGVGSTEAFF. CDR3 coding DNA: TGTGCCAGCAGCCGCGGACAGGGGGTAGGTAGCACTGAAGCTTTCTTT.

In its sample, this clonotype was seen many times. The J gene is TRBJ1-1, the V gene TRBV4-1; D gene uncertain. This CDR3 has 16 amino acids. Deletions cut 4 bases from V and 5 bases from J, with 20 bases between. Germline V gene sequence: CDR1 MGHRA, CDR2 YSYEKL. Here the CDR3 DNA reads TGCGCCAGCAGCCCTGCGAATTTGGGCACGGAAACTGAAGCTTTCTTT. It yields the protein CASSPANLGTETEAFF.

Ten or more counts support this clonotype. The CDR3 DNA reads as TGCGCCAGCAGCTTGGAGTCAGGGAAGACCCAGTACTTC. Protein product: CASSLESGKTQYF. The chain combines TRBV5-1 with TRBJ2-5, with a weak D call TRBD1 (5 bases). The V gene's germline CDR1 is SGHRS and CDR2 YFSETQ. CDR3 length: 13 residues. The ends were cut back, 0 bases at V and 6 bases at J, with 9 bases in the middle.

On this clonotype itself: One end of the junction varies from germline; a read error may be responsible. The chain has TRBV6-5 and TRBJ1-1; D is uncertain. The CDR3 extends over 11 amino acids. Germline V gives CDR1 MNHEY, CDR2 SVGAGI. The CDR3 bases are TGTGCCAGCAGCAGGAACTCTGAAGCTTTCTTT. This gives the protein CASSRNSEAFF.